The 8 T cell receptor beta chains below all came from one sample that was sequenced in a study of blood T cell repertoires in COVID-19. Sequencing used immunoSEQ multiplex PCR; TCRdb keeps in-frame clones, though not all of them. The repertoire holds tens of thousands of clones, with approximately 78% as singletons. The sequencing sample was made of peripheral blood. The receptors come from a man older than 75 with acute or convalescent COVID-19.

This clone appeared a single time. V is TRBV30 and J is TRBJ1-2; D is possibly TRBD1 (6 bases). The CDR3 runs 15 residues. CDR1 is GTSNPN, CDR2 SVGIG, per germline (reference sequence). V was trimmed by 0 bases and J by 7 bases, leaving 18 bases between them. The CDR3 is CAWSVQSRGLTGYTF. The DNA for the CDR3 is TGTGCCTGGAGTGTACAGTCCAGGGGTCTAACTGGCTACACCTTC.

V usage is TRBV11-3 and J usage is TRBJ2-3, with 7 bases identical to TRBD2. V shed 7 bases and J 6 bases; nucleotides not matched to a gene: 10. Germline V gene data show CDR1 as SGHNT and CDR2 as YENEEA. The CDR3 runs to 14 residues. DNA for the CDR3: TGTGCCAGCAATCCATCAGCCGGGGGGGATACGCAGTATTTT. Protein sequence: CASNPSAGGDTQYF.

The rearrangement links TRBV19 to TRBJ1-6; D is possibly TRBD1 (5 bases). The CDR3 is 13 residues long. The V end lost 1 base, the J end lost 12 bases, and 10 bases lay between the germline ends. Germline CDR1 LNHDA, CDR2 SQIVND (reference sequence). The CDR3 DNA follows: TGTGCCAGTAGTATAGGCCAGGGCGAACCCCTCCACTTT. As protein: CASSIGQGEPLHF.

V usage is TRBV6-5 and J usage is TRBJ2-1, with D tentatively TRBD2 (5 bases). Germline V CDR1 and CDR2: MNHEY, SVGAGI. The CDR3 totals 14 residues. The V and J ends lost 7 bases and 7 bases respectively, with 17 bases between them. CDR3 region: CASKIRGFYNEQFF. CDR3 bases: TGTGCCAGCAAAATCCGCGGGTTCTATAATGAGCAGTTCTTC.

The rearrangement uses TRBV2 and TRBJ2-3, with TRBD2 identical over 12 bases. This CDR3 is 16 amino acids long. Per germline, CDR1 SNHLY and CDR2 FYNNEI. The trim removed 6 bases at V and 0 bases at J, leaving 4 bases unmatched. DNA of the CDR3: TGTGCCAGCAGACTCGGGACTAGCGGGAGCACAGATACGCAGTATTTT. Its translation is CASRLGTSGSTDTQYF.

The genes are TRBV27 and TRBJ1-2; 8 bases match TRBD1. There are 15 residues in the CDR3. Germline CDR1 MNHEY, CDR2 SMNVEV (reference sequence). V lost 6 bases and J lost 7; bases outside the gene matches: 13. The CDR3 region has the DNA TGTGCCAGCAGAAAAAATCCGGGACAGGCCTTTGGCTACACCTTC. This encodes CASRKNPGQAFGYTF.

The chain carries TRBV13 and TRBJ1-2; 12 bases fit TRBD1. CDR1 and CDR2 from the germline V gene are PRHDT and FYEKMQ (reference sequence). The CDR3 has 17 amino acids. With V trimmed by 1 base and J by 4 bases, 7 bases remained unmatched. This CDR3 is CASSLAGTGGVVYGYTF. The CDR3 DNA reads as TGTGCCAGCAGCTTAGCGGGGACAGGGGGCGTCGTCTATGGCTACACCTTC.

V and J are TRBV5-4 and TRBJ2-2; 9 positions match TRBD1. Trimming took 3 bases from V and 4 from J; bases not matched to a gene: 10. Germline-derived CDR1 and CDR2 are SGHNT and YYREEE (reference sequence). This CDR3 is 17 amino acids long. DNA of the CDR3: TGTGCCAGCAGCTCTAAACCGGACAGGGGCCGCACCGGGGAGCTGTTTTTT. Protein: CASSSKPDRGRTGELFF.